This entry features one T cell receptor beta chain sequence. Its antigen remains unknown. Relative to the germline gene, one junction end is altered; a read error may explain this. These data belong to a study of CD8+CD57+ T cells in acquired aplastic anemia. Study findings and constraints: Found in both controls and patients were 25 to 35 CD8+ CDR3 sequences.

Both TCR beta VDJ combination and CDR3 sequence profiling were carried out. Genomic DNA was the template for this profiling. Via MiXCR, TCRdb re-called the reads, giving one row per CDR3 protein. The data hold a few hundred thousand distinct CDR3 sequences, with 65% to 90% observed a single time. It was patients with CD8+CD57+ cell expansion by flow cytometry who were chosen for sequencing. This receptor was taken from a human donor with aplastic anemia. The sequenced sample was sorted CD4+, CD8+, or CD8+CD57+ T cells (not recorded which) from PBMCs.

The CDR3 is CASGDGGNDPYFF. As DNA, the CDR3 is TGTGCCAGCGGAGACGGTGGGAACGATCCGTACTTCTTT. The chain links TRBV9 to TRBJ2-3; no reliable D call. CDR1 and CDR2 from the germline V gene are SGDLS and YYNGEE. The CDR3 has 13 residues.